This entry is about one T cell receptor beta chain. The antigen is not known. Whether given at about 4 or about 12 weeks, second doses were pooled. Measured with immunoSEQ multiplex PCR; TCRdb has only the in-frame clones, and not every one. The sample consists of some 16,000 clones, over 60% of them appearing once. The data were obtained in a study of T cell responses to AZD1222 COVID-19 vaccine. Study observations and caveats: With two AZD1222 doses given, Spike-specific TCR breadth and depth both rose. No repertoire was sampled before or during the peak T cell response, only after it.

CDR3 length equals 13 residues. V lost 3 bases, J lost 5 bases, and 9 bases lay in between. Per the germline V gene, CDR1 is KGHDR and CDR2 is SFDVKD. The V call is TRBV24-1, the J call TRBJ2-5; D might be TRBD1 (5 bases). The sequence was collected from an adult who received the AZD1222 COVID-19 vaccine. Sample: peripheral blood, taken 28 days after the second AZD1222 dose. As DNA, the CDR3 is TGTGCCACCAGTGATCAGGGTGGGGAGACCCAGTACTTC. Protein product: CATSDQGGETQYF.